One TCR beta chain is described in this entry. The antigen it binds to is not known. Within one base of it there is no much larger clone, and no base qualities were kept. Genomic DNA was isolated from the sorted cells so that the TCRbeta CDR3 region could be sequenced. TCRbeta CDR3 regions were sequenced using the immunoSEQ Assay. TCRdb provides this immuneACCESS table in a form limited to in-frame rearrangements. Some clones are lacking; in checked studies, under half of them reflect an unresolved V gene, and why the rest are absent is not known. The sample table holds tens of thousands of clones, of which approximately 90% were seen once. The ten largest clones add up to less than 8% of the sample. There are 14 amino acids in the CDR3, from cysteine to phenylalanine inclusive. Only the CDR3 DNA stays, 42 bases, in frame from base 1. CDR1 and CDR2, per the germline V gene, are SGDLS and YYNGEE. V is trimmed back by 6 bases and J by 4 bases, and the junction contains 5 bases that no gene match accounts for.

The data derive from a study of OX40 agonist ivuxolimab in advanced cancers. As for the study more broadly: Ivuxolimab, which targeted the costimulatory receptor OX40 (CD134), was an agonistic, fully human IgG2 monoclonal antibody. Intravenous ivuxolimab was administered to patients every 2 weeks at six dose levels: 0.01, 0.1, 0.3, 1.5, 3 and 10 mg/kg. Of the approximately 50 dose-escalation patients, hepatocellular carcinoma was present in 19, melanoma in approximately 15, renal cell carcinoma in 9 and head and neck cancer in 9. In the dose-escalation cohort, roughly 80% of patients were male, and the mean age was approximately 55 years, with a range of about 20 to 90. Prior anti-PD-1, anti-PD-L1 or anti-CTLA-4 therapy was permitted, and checkpoint inhibitors had been received by roughly two fifths of dose-escalation patients. Partial responses were achieved by three dose-escalation patients, of whom one had hepatocellular carcinoma and two had cutaneous melanoma. Peripheral TCRbeta sequencing aimed to test whether ivuxolimab altered TCR sequence diversity and caused clonal T-cell expansion. The paper covers the monotherapy dose-escalation part of the phase I ivuxolimab trial, which included N of about 50 patients.

The paper as a whole reports these results and caveats: At doses from 0.1 to 3.0 mg/kg, clonal expansion was seen in both CD4+ and CD8+ blood T cells between baseline and week 6. Partial responders in the 0.1-3.0 mg/kg groups had among the lowest normalized peripheral clonal expansion, especially among CD8+ T cells. Which antigens the clonally expanded peripheral T cells were specific for was not determined. Low levels of normalized T-cell clonal expansion were also seen in some nonresponding patients. After ivuxolimab, more expanded clones were found on average in CD8+ T cells than in CD4+ T cells.

The trial excluded patients who had a history of autoimmune disease or who were on systemic immunosuppression. In every dose cohort, peripheral blood was drawn for TCR sequencing at baseline, cycle 4 day 1, and cycle 7 day 1. The samples were drawn from a first-in-human, open-label, multicenter phase I dose-escalation trial of ivuxolimab. Adults with locally advanced or metastatic head and neck squamous cell, hepatocellular, melanoma or renal cell carcinoma were enrolled in the trial. Before TCR sequencing, CD4+ and CD8+ T cells were separately sorted from peripheral blood. The sequence joins TRBV9 to TRBJ2-7; 12 central nucleotides agree with TRBD2. The sequencing used CD4+ or CD8+ T cells sorted from blood, collected in a trial of the OX40 agonist ivuxolimab. The TCR originated in an adult with an advanced solid tumor such as melanoma, head and neck, liver or kidney cancer. The CDR3 region reads CASTAGTSGYEQYF. The nucleotide sequence reads as follows: TGTGCCAGCACCGCCGGGACTAGCGGGTACGAGCAGTACTTC.